The TCR beta chain described here comes from a study of T cells after yellow fever vaccination. General observations from the study: Post-booster repertoires again held most primary-vaccination clones (around 95% CD4, about 90% CD8). Compared with primary, the secondary response was weaker and peaked at day 5, not 15.

A word on this clonotype: What it recognizes is unknown.

Synthesis of TCR cDNA relied on 5'RACE template switching, which attached a universal primer site and UMIs. TCRdb processed the 5' RACE reads anew with MiXCR; each CDR3 protein has one entry. The data contain 110,000 to 150,000 distinct CDR3 sequences, just over 6.5% of them singletons. Germline V CDR1 and CDR2: SGHNT, YYREEE (reference sequence). The CDR3 runs to 15 residues. V lost 1 base, J lost 5 bases, and 16 bases lay in between. The chain couples TRBV5-4 to TRBJ2-7, with D perhaps given as TRBD1 or TRBD2 (6 bases each). This TCR was sampled from a man aged 30-40 years who received the YFV17D yellow fever vaccine. Sequenced material: CD4+ T cells sorted from PBMCs, taken 10 days after the yellow fever booster vaccination. The CDR3 nucleotides are TGTGCCAGCAGCTTGTCGATATTAGGGGGGCACGAGCAGTACTTC. This sequence encodes CASSLSILGGHEQYF.